This TCR beta chain stems from a study of blood T cells in healthy people across ages. A J-beta primer mix and a sample-barcoded 5' primer were used in a second PCR of roughly 6 to 11 cycles. Each CDR3 protein is one row after TCRdb ran MiXCR on the 5' RACE reads. The sample contains some 1.4 million distinct CDR3 sequences, 35% to 45% of which appear only once. The V segment lost 4 bases and the J segment 8 bases; nucleotides outside the gene matches: 14. There are 17 residues in the CDR3. The germline gives CDR1 MGHDK, CDR2 SYGVNS. Sequenced: blood. This sequence joins TRBV25-1 and TRBJ2-1, with 10 bases fitting TRBD2. This sequence originates from a woman younger than 35 in good health. CDR3 sequence reads: CASSGVPQRGGVYEQFF. DNA for the CDR3: TGTGCCAGCAGTGGAGTACCACAGCGGGGGGGCGTCTATGAGCAGTTCTTC.